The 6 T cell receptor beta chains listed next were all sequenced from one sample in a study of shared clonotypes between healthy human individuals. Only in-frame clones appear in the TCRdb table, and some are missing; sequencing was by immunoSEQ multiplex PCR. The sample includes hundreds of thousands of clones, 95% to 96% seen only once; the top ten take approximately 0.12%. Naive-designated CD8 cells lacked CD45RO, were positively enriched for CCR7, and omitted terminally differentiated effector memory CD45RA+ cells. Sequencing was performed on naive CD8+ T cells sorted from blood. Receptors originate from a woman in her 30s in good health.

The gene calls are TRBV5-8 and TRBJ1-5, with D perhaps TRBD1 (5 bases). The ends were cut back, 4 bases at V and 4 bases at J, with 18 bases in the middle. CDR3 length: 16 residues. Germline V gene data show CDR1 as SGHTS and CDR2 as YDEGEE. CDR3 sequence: CASSAGGVRFNQPQHF. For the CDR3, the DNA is TGTGCCAGCAGCGCTGGGGGGGTTCGGTTTAATCAGCCCCAGCATTTT.

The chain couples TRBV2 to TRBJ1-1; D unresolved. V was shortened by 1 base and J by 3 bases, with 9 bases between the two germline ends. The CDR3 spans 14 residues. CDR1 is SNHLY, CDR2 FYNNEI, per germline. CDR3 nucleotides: TGTGCCAGCAGTGAAGGTGACACCTACACTGAAGCTTTCTTT. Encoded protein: CASSEGDTYTEAFF.

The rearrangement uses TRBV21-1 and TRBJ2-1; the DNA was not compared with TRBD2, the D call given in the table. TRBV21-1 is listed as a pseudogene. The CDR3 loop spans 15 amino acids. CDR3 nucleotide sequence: TGTGCCAGCAGCGCAGGACTAGCGGGAGTCTCTGAGCAGTTCTTC. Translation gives CASSAGLAGVSEQFF.

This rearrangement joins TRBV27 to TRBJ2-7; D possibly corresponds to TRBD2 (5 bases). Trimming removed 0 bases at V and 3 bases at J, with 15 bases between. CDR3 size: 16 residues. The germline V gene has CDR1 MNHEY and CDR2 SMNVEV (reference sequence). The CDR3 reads CASSLSVDYTDYEQYF. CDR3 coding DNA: TGTGCCAGCAGTTTATCGGTCGACTATACTGACTACGAGCAGTACTTC.

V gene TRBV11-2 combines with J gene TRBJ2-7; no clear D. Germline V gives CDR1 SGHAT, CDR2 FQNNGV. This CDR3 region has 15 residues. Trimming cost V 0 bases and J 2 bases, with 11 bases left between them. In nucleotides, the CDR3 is TGTGCCAGCAGCTTAGAATCCGGGCTGACCTACGAGCAGTACTTC. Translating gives CASSLESGLTYEQYF. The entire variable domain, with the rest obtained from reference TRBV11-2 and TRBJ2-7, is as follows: EAGVAQSPRYKIIEKRQSVAFWCNPISGHATLYWYQQILGQGPKLLIQFQNNGVVDDSQLPKDRFSAERLKGVDSTLKIQPAKLEDSAVYLCASSLESGLTYEQYFGPGTRLTVT.

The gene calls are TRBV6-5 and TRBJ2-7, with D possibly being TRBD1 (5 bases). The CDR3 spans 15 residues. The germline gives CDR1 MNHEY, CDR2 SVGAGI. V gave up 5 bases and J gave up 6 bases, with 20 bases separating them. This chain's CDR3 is CASSPKGEGVLEQYF. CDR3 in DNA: TGTGCCAGCAGTCCCAAAGGGGAAGGGGTACTCGAGCAGTACTTC.